This entry features one T cell receptor beta chain sequence. This specimen belongs to a study of blood T cells in healthy people across ages. The germline V gene encodes CDR1 DFQATT and CDR2 SNEGSKA (reference sequence). The germline V and J ends were trimmed by 0 bases and 0 bases, with 11 bases remaining between them. CDR3 length equals 15 residues. Together with a sample-barcoded 5' primer, a J-beta primer mix was included in a second PCR lasting roughly 6 to 12 cycles. Sequencing recovered at least 2.5 million CDR3-containing paired-end reads from each sample. MiXCR was run by TCRdb on the 5' RACE reads, yielding one entry per CDR3 protein. In the table there are about 1,500,000 distinct CDR3 sequences, approximately 30% of which are singletons. The sample, about 9.2 milliliters of peripheral blood, was drawn from each donor. In each sample, at least 6.5 million PBMCs were isolated. The authors extracted at least 5 micrograms of total RNA per sample.

The TCR sequence derives from a woman aged 25 to 39 in good health. The chain employs TRBV20-1 and TRBJ1-2; TRBD1 is a possible D gene (5 bases). Sequences were obtained from blood. The CDR3 DNA sequence: TGCAGTGCTAGAGATTTTGGGGGAGCTAACTATGGCTACACCTTC. It codes for CSARDFGGANYGYTF.